This T cell receptor beta chain came from a study of shared clonotypes between healthy human individuals (TCRdb year 2020). Background for the entire study: Three men and two women, aged 18 to 49 years, made up the cohort. For each donor, three plates each were used for CD4 naive and CD4 memory, two plates were used for CD8 naive, and one plate was used for CD8 memory. Blood TCR repertoires of a handful of healthy adults were deeply sequenced to estimate repertoire size and the extent of clonotype sharing between individuals. Libraries were prepared and TCR repertoires were sequenced by different laboratories using diverse techniques, in order to increase sequencing depth and limit assay-specific biases. Leukapheresis yielded between about 0.9 and 8.9 billion PBMCs per donor. The paper as a whole reports these results and caveats: Naive subsets generally had larger estimated clonotype richness than memory subsets did. Across a few donors, about 5% of naive CD4, 3% to 3.5% of naive CD8, under 2.5% of memory CD4, and under 0.45% of memory CD8 clonotypes were shared. Sampling was limited to blood, and TCR repertoires in tissue likely differ from TCR repertoires in blood. The genetic and exposure-history diversity represented was limited by the small number of donors. Even with the large sequencing depth, rarefaction of the sorted-subset datasets indicated that sequencing was incomplete. Pairwise subsampling indicated that sequencing depth was expected to affect the degree of clonotype sharing among donors. Compared with non-shared clonotypes, the clonotypes found in all four sorted-subset donors had higher generation probabilities.

Healthy HIV-negative adults with no recently reported acute infections or vaccinations were included as donors. Only Caucasian adults living in Nashville, Tennessee, USA were represented among the donors. CD4+ T cells were enriched through magnetic negative selection, after which naive cells were positively selected on CD45RA and the remaining negative fraction served as the memory subset. Blood was collected by leukapheresis, and PBMCs were isolated by Ficoll-Histopaque density gradient centrifugation and then cryopreserved in liquid nitrogen vapor phase. Analytical flow cytometry was used to check the purity and quantity of every magnetically sorted T cell population. Genomic DNA was isolated from each sorted fraction and quantified by UV absorbance on a Nanodrop 2000c. Using the deep immunoSEQ assay, multiplex PCR amplified TCR CDR3 regions from genomic DNA. Extracted genomic DNA from each cell subset was distributed evenly across all wells of several immunoSEQ 96-well plates, and each plate was treated as a replicate. For sorted subsets, roughly 190 ng of genomic DNA, equivalent to 25,000 to 35,000 T cell genomes, went into each replicate PCR. The purified libraries were quantified using a Qubit 3.0 fluorometer, sized with a Bioanalyzer 2100, and then quantified again using the KAPA Library Quantification kit. Every immunoSEQ 96-well plate was sequenced on a separate single-read 150-cycle Illumina NextSeq 550 flow cell. As for how the authors treated the data: Because the immunoSEQ output included only junctional sequences and no quality scores, the filtering could not be the same as the filtering used for full-length reads. Sequences were annotated with PyIR, a Python wrapper for IgBLAST v1.9, using IMGT germline references to assign V/J genes and CDR3. Reads were removed for weak V/J assignments (E-value above 1e-6), missing CDR3, stop codons, out-of-frame junctions, or ambiguous translated residues. V3J clonotypes were defined as sequences sharing an identical inferred V gene, J gene, and CDR3 amino acid sequence. Percentage overlap between repertoires was computed as shared unique clonotypes divided by the size of the smaller repertoire. Repertoire richness was assessed with RTK rarefaction, the Chao1 estimator, and Recon v2.1 estimates of unobserved clonotypes. For all TCRbeta clonotypes obtained by the gDNA method from a handful of donors, generation probabilities were computed with OLGA. Sourced from immuneACCESS, this table was stored by TCRdb with only in-frame sequences that have V and J called. A share of the clones is absent; for the studies checked, an unresolved V gene accounts for under half, and the remainder has no known explanation. Clone size and V and J calls were adopted from that table, with D and trimming inferred from the DNA. The sample profile shows over a million clones; roughly 70% of them were found once. Jointly, the top ten make up approximately 1.5% of the sample.

The germline V gene encodes CDR1 LGHNT and CDR2 FRNRAP. The germline ends are 12 bases apart after V is trimmed by 3 bases and J by 3 bases. Inclusive of the bounding cysteine and phenylalanine, the CDR3 is 14 residues long. Solely the CDR3 DNA is kept, with 42 bases framed from the first base. On this clone: Its antigen remains undetermined. No much larger clonotype is one base removed from it; base qualities were not supplied.

Sequencing was performed on memory CD4+ T cells sorted from blood. Explained via the paper, the cell subset or site label denotes: CD45RA-negative fraction. The chain is encoded by TRBV12-5 joined to TRBJ2-7; the D gene may be TRBD1 or TRBD2, since each aligns over 5 bases. This clonotype originated in a man aged 18 to 29 in good health. The nucleotide sequence reads as follows: TGTGCTAGTGGTTTAGAGAATGGGGGCTACGAGCAGTACTTC. Its protein product is CASGLENGGYEQYF.